The 16 T cell receptor beta chains below all came from one sample that was sequenced in a study of Tregs in tolerant kidney transplant recipients. Some clones are missing from TCRdb's copy, which holds only in-frame ones; the method was immunoSEQ multiplex PCR. The table includes some 60,000 clones, around four fifths detected once. Specimen: CD4+ T cells from blood. All receptors derive from a human donor in good health.

This chain connects TRBV9 to TRBJ2-5; D is possibly TRBD2 (6 bases). CDR1 is SGDLS, CDR2 YYNGEE, per germline. With 0 bases removed from V and 3 bases from J, the gap between germline ends came to 9 bases. The CDR3 totals 14 residues. CDR3 in DNA: TGTGCCAGCAGCGTAGAGGGCGGGGAAGAGACCCAGTACTTC. Amino acid sequence: CASSVEGGEETQYF.

The chain carries TRBV10-1 and TRBJ2-3, with unresolved D. This CDR3 has 19 residues. The V gene's germline CDR1 is WNHNN and CDR2 SYGVQD (reference sequence). V lost 3 bases, J lost 0 bases, and 22 bases lay in between. The CDR3 DNA reads TGCGCCAGCAGTGACGGATCGTCGGACCTATTACCCAGCACAGATACGCAGTATTTT. Translation: CASSDGSSDLLPSTDTQYF.

V gene TRBV2 combines with J gene TRBJ2-7; possibly TRBD1 for D (5 bases). The V end lost 4 bases, the J end lost 0 bases, and 10 bases lay between the germline ends. Germline CDR1 and CDR2: SNHLY and FYNNEI. The CDR3 contains 14 residues. The CDR3, as DNA: TGTGCCAGCAGTGTGAACAGGCGCTCCTACGAGCAGTACTTC. Translated, it gives CASSVNRRSYEQYF.

This clone was picked up a small number of times. The chain links TRBV9 to TRBJ2-2; the match to TRBD1 covers 9 bases. The CDR3 is made up of 15 amino acids. V dropped 4 bases and J dropped 3; count of bases not matched to a gene: 4. Germline V CDR1 and CDR2: SGDLS, YYNGEE. CDR3 coding DNA: TGTGCCAGCAGCACCCGGGACAGGGACACCGGGGAGCTGTTTTTT. Translating gives CASSTRDRDTGELFF.

This chain connects TRBV19 to TRBJ2-3; D unclear. Germline CDR1 reads LNHDA; CDR2 reads SQIVND (reference sequence). The CDR3 length is 14 residues. V shed 0 bases and J shed 3 bases, with 7 bases lying between them. In nucleotides, the CDR3 is TGTGCCAGTAGTATAGATTCCGGGACAGATACGCAGTATTTT. Protein: CASSIDSGTDTQYF.

The chain links TRBV7-8 to TRBJ2-2, with 8 bases aligning to TRBD1. Germline V gives CDR1 SGHVS, CDR2 FQNEAQ. The junction had 8 bases not matched to a gene; V was cut back by 5 bases and J by 0 bases. The CDR3 runs to 17 residues. CDR3 in amino acids: CASSTRQGPANTGELFF. CDR3 sequence (DNA): TGTGCCAGCAGCACTCGACAGGGGCCAGCGAACACCGGGGAGCTGTTTTTT.

A single count supports this clone. This sequence joins TRBV7-2 and TRBJ2-3; TRBD2 matches at 9 bases. The CDR3 contains 14 residues. CDR1 SGHTA and CDR2 FQGNSA come from the germline V gene. J lost 14 bases, V lost 0 bases, and 9 bases had no gene match. The CDR3, as DNA: TGTGCCAGCAGCTTAGCGTTGCGGGAGGGCCTGAGGTATTTT. This sequence encodes CASSLALREGLRYF.

This chain connects TRBV20-1 to TRBJ1-3; D gene unclear. The V end lost 6 bases, the J end lost 4 bases, and 7 bases lay between the germline ends. CDR3 length equals 11 residues. From germline, CDR1 is DFQATT and CDR2 SNEGSKA (reference sequence). The CDR3 protein is CSATWGNTIYF. CDR3 in DNA: TGCAGTGCCACATGGGGAAACACCATATATTTT.

The chain couples TRBV11-2 to TRBJ1-6; 7 bases map to TRBD1. V shed 5 bases, J shed 8 bases, and the junction held 9 bases outside the gene matches. Germline CDR1 reads SGHAT; CDR2 reads FQNNGV. CDR3 size: 15 residues. The CDR3: CASSLPGQIDSPLHF. CDR3 coding DNA: TGTGCCAGCAGCCTACCGGGACAGATAGATTCACCCCTCCACTTT.

The chain uses TRBV7-2 and TRBJ2-5; D possibly corresponds to TRBD2 (5 bases). The DNA end is more similar to TRBJ2-7, so the J call may be wrong. Germline values: CDR1 SGHTA, CDR2 FQGNSA. This CDR3 is 12 amino acids long. The CDR3 reads CASSLSGSEQYF. Here the CDR3 DNA reads TGTGCCAGCAGCTTATCGGGGTCCGAGCAGTACTTC.

The chain has TRBV7-3 and TRBJ2-7, with D possibly matching TRBD1 (7 bases). The CDR3 is 15 residues long. Trimming took 1 base from V and 2 from J, leaving 12 bases between them. From germline, CDR1 is SGHTA and CDR2 FQGTGA. The CDR3 region is CASSLMAGGTYEQYF. The CDR3 coding sequence is TGTGCCAGCAGCTTAATGGCAGGGGGGACCTACGAGCAGTACTTC.

The chain employs TRBV6-5 and TRBJ2-7; no firm D call. Germline V lookup: CDR1 MNHEY, CDR2 SVGAGI. The ends were cut back, 0 bases at V and 3 bases at J, with 9 bases in the middle. The CDR3 length is 14 residues. The DNA of the CDR3 is TGTGCCAGCAGTTACTCTCCCCCCAACTACGAGCAGTACTTC. It translates to CASSYSPPNYEQYF.

The chain employs TRBV5-1 and TRBJ2-5; 9 bases are shared with TRBD2. J lost 3 bases, V lost 0 bases, and 9 bases had no gene match. This CDR3 is 17 amino acids long. Germline-derived CDR1 and CDR2 are SGHRS and YFSETQ. CDR3 region: CASSLAVGTSKEETQYF. Written as DNA, the CDR3 is TGCGCCAGCAGCTTGGCCGTTGGGACTAGCAAGGAAGAGACCCAGTACTTC.

The rearrangement links TRBV5-1 to TRBJ1-1; weak D call: TRBD1 (6 bases). Germline values: CDR1 SGHRS, CDR2 YFSETQ. The CDR3 sequence is 15 residues long. V was clipped by 4 bases and J by 4 bases, with 17 bases between them. This CDR3 is CASSPYNARGTEAFF. The CDR3 DNA follows: TGCGCCAGCAGCCCCTATAACGCCAGGGGCACTGAAGCTTTCTTT.

The CDR3 DNA follows: TGTGCCACCAAAAGGGGGGGGCCCACAGATACGCAGTATTTT. Translating gives CATKRGGPTDTQYF. The chain has TRBV6-5 and TRBJ2-3; a weak D match, TRBD2 (7 bases). Germline CDR1 MNHEY, CDR2 SVGAGI. Trimming stripped 10 bases from V and 2 bases from J, with 16 bases between. This CDR3 has 14 amino acids.

The sample holds one count of this clone. This sequence joins TRBV6-1 and TRBJ2-3, with TRBD1 as a possible D gene (6 bases). Germline CDR1 MNHNS, CDR2 SASEGT. The CDR3 sequence is 12 residues long. Trimming removed 10 bases from V and 5 bases from J, with 13 bases in between. CDR3 nucleotide sequence: TGTGCCACCAACGCAGGGGTAGATACGCAGTATTTT. Its translation: CATNAGVDTQYF.